Listed below are T cell receptor beta chains from one sample, sequenced in a study of T-cell memory formation after mild COVID-19. TCRdb recomputed calls from the 5' RACE reads with MiXCR, one row per CDR3 protein. The sample records 350,000 or so distinct CDR3 sequences, over 10% being singletons. The sample consisted of PBMCs or a T cell subset sorted from them (not recorded which). These receptors came from a man younger than 35 who had mild COVID-19 (a few samples of this study predate the infection). Cell type and time point are not known. Both conserved end residues are part of each CDR3. D genes are given only for firm matches. Expanded clones are given a class, and other clones once, few, many or no size at all.

j_gene: TRBJ2-1; v_gene: TRBV7-2; abundance: many; d_gene: NA; CDR3nt: TGTGCCAGCAGACCGGCCCTAAGTGGAATCAATGAGCAGTTCTTC; CDR3aa: CASRPALSGINEQFF
j_gene: TRBJ1-1; v_gene: TRBV25-1; abundance: many; d_gene: NA; CDR3nt: TGTGCCAGCAGTGAATGGGGGAACACTGAAGCTTTCTTT; CDR3aa: CASSEWGNTEAFF
j_gene: TRBJ2-3; v_gene: TRBV20-1; abundance: NA; d_gene: TRBD2; CDR3nt: TGCAGTGCTAGCATAGCGGGGGGCACAGATACGCAGTATTTT; CDR3aa: CSASIAGGTDTQYF
j_gene: TRBJ1-1; v_gene: TRBV25-1; abundance: few; d_gene: NA; CDR3nt: TGTGCCAGCAGTTTAAGTCGGAAGAACACTGAAGCTTTCTTT; CDR3aa: CASSLSRKNTEAFF
j_gene: TRBJ1-1; v_gene: TRBV7-9; abundance: NA; d_gene: NA; CDR3nt: TGTGCCAGCAGCTTAGTTGGGCTCCGGGCTCGGAACACTGAAGCTTTCTTT; CDR3aa: CASSLVGLRARNTEAFF
j_gene: TRBJ1-5; v_gene: TRBV5-5; abundance: few; d_gene: NA; CDR3nt: TGTGCCAGCAGCCCCCGGGACGGCTACAATCAGCCCCAGCATTTT; CDR3aa: CASSPRDGYNQPQHF
j_gene: TRBJ1-1; v_gene: TRBV29-1; abundance: NA; d_gene: NA; CDR3nt: TGCAGCGCGCGCTCTCTAGGGAGGGACACTGAAGCTTTCTTT; CDR3aa: CSARSLGRDTEAFF
j_gene: TRBJ1-6; v_gene: TRBV15; abundance: few; d_gene: NA; CDR3nt: TGTGCCACCAGCAGAGGCAAGGATTCACCCCTCCACTTT; CDR3aa: CATSRGKDSPLHF
j_gene: TRBJ2-7; v_gene: TRBV7-7; abundance: many; d_gene: TRBD1; CDR3nt: TGTGCCAGCAGTCGAGGACAGGGGGCTCTCTACGAGCAGTACTTC; CDR3aa: CASSRGQGALYEQYF
j_gene: TRBJ1-5; v_gene: TRBV6-2/TRBV6-3; abundance: few; d_gene: NA; CDR3nt: TGTGCCAGCAGTCACCTAGGGATTGGTCAGCCCCAGCATTTT; CDR3aa: CASSHLGIGQPQHF
j_gene: TRBJ2-7; v_gene: TRBV12-3/TRBV12-4; abundance: few; d_gene: NA; CDR3nt: TGTGCCAGCAGTTTACAGGGCCTTGAGCAGTACTTC; CDR3aa: CASSLQGLEQYF
j_gene: TRBJ2-7; v_gene: TRBV6-2/TRBV6-3; abundance: few; d_gene: NA; CDR3nt: TGTGCCACCAATCGCGGCGCGAATACCTACGAGCAGTACTTC; CDR3aa: CATNRGANTYEQYF
j_gene: TRBJ2-1; v_gene: TRBV4-3; abundance: NA; d_gene: NA; CDR3nt: TGCGCCAGCAGCCAAGATATGTGGACGGACAATGAGCAGTTCTTC; CDR3aa: CASSQDMWTDNEQFF
j_gene: TRBJ1-4; v_gene: TRBV7-9; abundance: NA; d_gene: TRBD1; CDR3nt: TGTGCCAGCAGCCGACAGGGGTTTGCCAACGGAGGACTGTTTTTT; CDR3aa: CASSRQGFANGGLFF
j_gene: TRBJ2-1; v_gene: TRBV4-2; abundance: few; d_gene: TRBD2; CDR3nt: TGTGCCAGCAACAGGGGGACTAGCGACGCCAATGAGCAGTTCTTC; CDR3aa: CASNRGTSDANEQFF
j_gene: TRBJ2-3; v_gene: TRBV27; abundance: NA; d_gene: NA; CDR3nt: TGTGCCAGCAGTTTATCCCGGCCAGAGGATACGCAGTATTTT; CDR3aa: CASSLSRPEDTQYF
j_gene: TRBJ2-5; v_gene: TRBV6-1; abundance: NA; d_gene: NA; CDR3nt: TGTGCCAGCAACTGGCGGGAACAAGAGACCCAGTACTTC; CDR3aa: CASNWREQETQYF
j_gene: TRBJ1-4; v_gene: TRBV29-1; abundance: NA; d_gene: TRBD1; CDR3nt: TGCAGCTTTCGACAGGGAACGCGAAAACTGTTTTTT; CDR3aa: CSFRQGTRKLFF
j_gene: TRBJ1-2; v_gene: TRBV4-2; abundance: NA; d_gene: NA; CDR3nt: TGTGCCAGCAGCCAAGAGTCGGGAGAAGGGATCTATGGCTACACCTTC; CDR3aa: CASSQESGEGIYGYTF
j_gene: TRBJ2-1; v_gene: TRBV24-1; abundance: few; d_gene: TRBD1; CDR3nt: TGTGCCACCAGTGACAGAAGCGGACAGGGGCAGGACAATGAGCAGTTCTTC; CDR3aa: CATSDRSGQGQDNEQFF
j_gene: TRBJ1-6; v_gene: TRBV28; abundance: NA; d_gene: NA; CDR3nt: TGTGCCAGCAGCAAGGAATCCTATAATTCACCCCTCCACTTT; CDR3aa: CASSKESYNSPLHF
j_gene: TRBJ1-2; v_gene: TRBV3-1; abundance: few; d_gene: NA; CDR3nt: TGTGCCAGCAGCCAAGAGGGAACGACGGGGACTGGCTACACCTTC; CDR3aa: CASSQEGTTGTGYTF